These 9 T cell receptor beta chains were all obtained from the same sample, sequenced in a study of blood T cell repertoires in COVID-19 (dated by TCRdb to the early 2020s). The method behind the library was the immunoSEQ multiplex PCR assay. In its TCRdb copy, this immuneACCESS table keeps in-frame sequences only and misses some clones. Where compared with another copy, unresolved V genes explain less than half of these, and the others have no known cause. The table for this sample lists 310,000 or so clones; around nine tenths of them were counted only once. 1% of the sample goes to the ten largest clones. Sequenced sample: peripheral blood. All receptors come from a man aged 50 to 60 with active or convalescent COVID-19.

The chain employs TRBV15 and TRBJ2-7; D might be TRBD1 (5 bases). This CDR3 has 15 amino acids. V lost 2 bases to trimming and J lost 1 base, with 12 bases between them. Looked up from germline, CDR1 is LNHNV and CDR2 is YYDKDF (reference sequence). CDR3 in DNA: TGTGCCACCAGCAGATCGTTAGGGGTATCCTACGAGCAGTACTTC. Translated, it gives CATSRSLGVSYEQYF.

V usage is TRBV7-9 and J usage is TRBJ2-7, with unresolved D. Germline lookup yields CDR1 SEHNR and CDR2 FQNEAQ (reference sequence). V lost 3 bases to trimming and J lost 0 bases, with 6 bases between them. CDR3 length: 13 amino acids. Here the CDR3 reads CASSFPSSYEQYF. CDR3 DNA sequence: TGTGCCAGCAGCTTTCCCAGCTCCTACGAGCAGTACTTC.

This CDR3 is CASSHGTFSETQYF. The CDR3 coding sequence is TGTGCCAGCTCCCACGGGACATTCTCAGAGACCCAGTACTTC. The chain couples TRBV28 to TRBJ2-5; tentative D call: TRBD1 (6 bases). V was cut by 8 bases and J by 4 bases, with 17 bases left in between. The CDR3 totals 14 residues. Germline V gene sequence: CDR1 MDHEN, CDR2 SYDVKM.

The genes are TRBV5-5 and TRBJ1-5; 8 nucleotides match TRBD1. With 4 bases clipped from V and 9 bases from J, the junction kept 18 bases outside the gene matches. CDR1 is SGHKS and CDR2 is YYEKEE in the germline V gene (reference sequence). The CDR3 sequence is 17 residues long. The DNA of the CDR3 is TGTGCCAGCAGCGAGGACCCGACAGGGGCCGTTTGGGTGCCCCAGCATTTT. This encodes CASSEDPTGAVWVPQHF.

This chain joins TRBV6-5 and TRBJ2-7; 7 bases align to TRBD1. The length of the CDR3 is 13 residues. CDR1 MNHEY and CDR2 SVGAGI come from the germline V gene. J gave up 5 bases and V 4 bases, and 5 bases lay outside the gene matches. The CDR3 is CASSSNRGNEQYF. The CDR3 DNA sequence: TGTGCCAGCAGTTCAAACAGGGGCAACGAGCAGTACTTC.

The rearrangement uses TRBV7-2 and TRBJ2-7; 10 nucleotides line up with TRBD2. The CDR3 is 15 residues long. CDR1 is SGHTA and CDR2 is FQGNSA in the germline V gene. V lost 6 bases, J lost 0 bases, and 5 bases stayed unmatched. CDR3 sequence reads: CASSLSGRSSYEQYF. The CDR3 DNA follows: TGTGCCAGCAGTCTTAGCGGGAGGAGCTCCTACGAGCAGTACTTC.

The V and J genes are TRBV28 and TRBJ1-4, with TRBD1 as a possible D gene (6 bases). V lost 4 bases and J lost 2, with 8 bases in between. CDR3 size: 14 residues. From germline, CDR1 is MDHEN and CDR2 SYDVKM. The CDR3 nucleotides read TGTGCCAGCAGTTGGGGGCTCACTAATGAAAAACTGTTTTTT. It specifies CASSWGLTNEKLFF. The entire variable domain, with the rest obtained from reference TRBV28 and TRBJ1-4, is as follows: DVKVTQSSRYLVKRTGEKVFLECVQDMDHENMFWYRQDPGLGLRLIYFSYDVKMKEKGDIPEGYSVSREKKERFSLILESASTNQTSMYLCASSWGLTNEKLFFGSGTQLSVL.

The chain couples TRBV12-3 or TRBV12-4 to TRBJ2-7; 7 nucleotides agree with TRBD2. The CDR3 sequence is 12 residues long. V trimming: 6 bases; J trimming: 6 bases; junction bases outside the gene matches: 5. DNA of the CDR3: TGTGCCAGCAGAAGGACTAGTGGCGAGCAGTACTTC. Translation: CASRRTSGEQYF.

This chain links TRBV21-1 with TRBJ1-6; the tabulated D call, TRBD1, remains unverified against the DNA. TRBV21-1 is reported as a pseudogene. The CDR3 contains 17 residues. CDR3 loop: CASSKGTGSSYNSPLHF. CDR3 coding DNA: TGTGCCAGCAGCAAAGGGACAGGGAGCTCCTATAATTCACCCCTCCACTTT.